The clone carrying this TCR beta chain was seen a handful of times. TCRdb analysed the 5' RACE reads with MiXCR anew, one entry per CDR3 protein. The sample yields some 450,000 distinct CDR3 sequences, 15% to 20% seen once. The CDR3 is 17 amino acids. Unmatched junction bases numbered 11, after V lost 5 bases and J lost 2 bases. The V gene's germline CDR1 is SGHTA and CDR2 FQGTGA. The data are from a study of T-cell memory formation after mild COVID-19. The chain joins TRBV7-3 to TRBJ2-3; 9 bases line up with TRBD1. Sequencing was carried out using PBMCs or a T cell subset sorted from them (not recorded which). The clonotype was recovered from a man in his late teens or twenties who had mild COVID-19 (a few samples of this study predate the infection). Cell type and time point are not known. DNA for the CDR3: TGTGCCAGCAGCCTATCCCTCGGGACAGGGTCCACAGATACGCAGTATTTT. Translation gives CASSLSLGTGSTDTQYF.